This paragraph covers one T cell receptor beta chain sequence. Germline V gene data show CDR1 as SEHNR and CDR2 as FQNEAQ (reference sequence). The CDR3 is 15 amino acids. Trimming removed 0 bases at V and 8 bases at J, with 16 bases between. The sample originates from a study of T cell repertoires in cytomegalovirus infection. TCRdb used MiXCR to reprocess the reads, holding one entry per CDR3 protein. The repertoire consists of under 200,000 distinct CDR3 sequences, with less than 9.5% occurring once and the leading ten covering about 4.6%. The sample comprised PBMCs. V gene TRBV7-9 combines with J gene TRBJ1-2, with D perhaps TRBD1 (6 bases). This TCR came from a human donor in good health (CMV status not recorded). Some clones in this sample may be carry-over from other donors' samples. The CDR3 DNA reads as TGTGCCAGCAGCTTAGCGCTTTCGGGGGGCGTCGGCTACACCTTC. It yields the protein CASSLALSGGVGYTF.